This TCR beta chain came from a study of response to subunit inactivated influenza vaccine. Broader study findings: Every seasonal influenza vaccination brings in few new T cells, the authors suggested.

The CDR3 extends over 12 amino acids. This clonotype was seen only once. No antigen is known for it. MiXCR, run by TCRdb on the RT-PCR reads, gives a single entry per CDR3 protein. The sample consists of some 850,000 distinct CDR3 sequences, about 18% of them appearing once. The chain combines TRBV12-2 with TRBJ2-7; the table's D gene call, TRBD1, was not cross checked with the DNA. TRBV12-2 counts as a pseudogene. The sequenced sample was PBMCs from blood, obtained around 5 days after vaccination. The receptor was derived from a man over 45 who received an inactivated influenza vaccine. CDR3 sequence: CASRSRGTRGWF. Here the CDR3 DNA reads TGTGCAAGTCGCTCCAGGGGCACCAGGGGATGGTTC.